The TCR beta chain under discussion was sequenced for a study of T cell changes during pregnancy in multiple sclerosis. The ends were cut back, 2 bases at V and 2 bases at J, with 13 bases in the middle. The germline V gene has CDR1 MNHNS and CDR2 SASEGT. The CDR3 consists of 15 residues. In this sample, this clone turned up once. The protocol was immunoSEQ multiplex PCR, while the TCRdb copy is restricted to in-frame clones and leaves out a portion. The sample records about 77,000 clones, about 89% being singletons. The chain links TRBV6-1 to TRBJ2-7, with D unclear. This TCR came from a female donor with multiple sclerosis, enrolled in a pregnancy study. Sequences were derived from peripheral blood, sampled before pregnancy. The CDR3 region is CASSEYTNPTYEQYF. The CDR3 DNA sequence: TGTGCCAGCAGTGAATATACTAATCCTACCTACGAGCAGTACTTC.